Presented here are 11 T cell receptor beta chains from one specimen sequenced in a study of radiotherapy plus CTLA-4 blockade in lung cancer (dated by TCRdb to the late 2010s). The library was prepared using the immunoSEQ multiplex PCR assay. Drawn from immuneACCESS, this table holds only the in-frame rearrangements with V and J called that TCRdb kept. Clones are partly lost; checked studies trace under half to an unresolved V gene and leave the rest unexplained. Present in this sample are around 85,000 clones, about 86% of which were seen just once. Together, the top ten hold approximately 2% of the sample. Sequenced material: peripheral blood, taken from a patient treated with radiotherapy plus ipilimumab. These receptors were obtained from a human donor with non-small cell lung cancer who had a partial response to radiotherapy plus ipilimumab.

J is TRBJ2-5 and V is TRBV30; 12 nucleotides match TRBD2. CDR1 is GTSNPN, CDR2 SVGIG, per germline (reference sequence). V lost 0 bases to trimming and J lost 5 bases; unmatched junction nucleotides: 13. There are 18 residues in the CDR3. This CDR3 is CAWSVLRASGRARETQYF. The DNA of the CDR3 is TGTGCCTGGAGTGTACTCCGGGCTAGCGGGAGGGCCCGGGAGACCCAGTACTTC.

This sequence joins TRBV7-9 and TRBJ2-2; D gene ambiguous. Germline V gives CDR1 SEHNR, CDR2 FQNEAQ (reference sequence). The germline V and J ends were trimmed by 6 bases and 2 bases, with 10 bases remaining between them. The CDR3 extends over 14 amino acids. In DNA form, the CDR3 reads TGTGCCAGCAGAACAATGGGCAACACCGGGGAGCTGTTTTTT. Protein: CASRTMGNTGELFF.

The chain is built from TRBV7-6 and TRBJ1-1; D ambiguous. Germline V gives CDR1 SGHVS, CDR2 FNYEAQ. Trimming removed 1 base from V and 7 bases from J, with 10 bases in between. The length of the CDR3 is 13 residues. The CDR3 DNA is TGTGCCAGCAGCTTAGAGGGTGGAGGTGAAGCTTTCTTT. This sequence encodes CASSLEGGGEAFF.

The chain recombines TRBV30 with TRBJ1-2, with D maybe TRBD1 (6 bases). V lost 7 bases and J lost 0, with 9 bases in between. The CDR3 has 12 amino acids. The germline CDR1 and CDR2 sequences are GTSNPN and SVGIG (reference sequence). The CDR3 protein is CASTGTNYGYTF. Here the CDR3 DNA reads TGTGCCTCGACAGGCACTAACTATGGCTACACCTTC. Drawing the rest from reference TRBV30 and TRBJ1-2, the complete variable domain is SQTIHQWPATLVQPVGSPLSLECTVEGTSNPNLYWYRQAAGRGLQLLFYSVGIGQISSEVPQNLSASRPQDRQFILSSKKLLLSDSGFYLCASTGTNYGYTFGSGTRLTVV.

The rearrangement links TRBV29-1 to TRBJ1-1, with D tentatively TRBD1 (5 bases). This CDR3 has 11 residues. Germline assignment: CDR1 SQVTM and CDR2 ANQGSEA. Trimming left V 5 bases short and J 8 bases short, with 12 bases between. The CDR3 DNA is TGCAGCGTTCGGACAAAATCCGAAGCTTTCTTT. Its protein is CSVRTKSEAFF.

This clone was recorded a few times. V is TRBV4-3 and J is TRBJ1-1; 7 positions match TRBD1. V shed 3 bases and J 1 base; nucleotides not matched to a gene: 5. This CDR3 comprises 15 residues. CDR1 is LGHNA and CDR2 is YSLEER in the germline V gene. CDR3 in DNA: TGCGCCAGCAGCCATACGACAGGGCGGAACACTGAAGCTTTCTTT. Translation gives CASSHTTGRNTEAFF.

The chain has TRBV19 and TRBJ2-2, with D possibly matching TRBD1 (5 bases). This CDR3 spans 15 amino acids. Trimming shortened V by 5 bases and J by 7 bases, and 17 bases separated the two germline ends. Germline CDR1 is LNHDA and CDR2 is SQIVND (reference sequence). The CDR3 nucleotides read TGTGCCAGTAGTCGTCCAGGGAATGCGATCGGGGAGCTGTTTTTT. Its protein is CASSRPGNAIGELFF.

The genes are TRBV29-1 and TRBJ2-2; D is perhaps TRBD2 (6 bases). This CDR3 is 15 amino acids long. Trimming pared 6 bases from V and 2 bases from J, leaving 16 bases between. Germline V CDR1 and CDR2: SQVTM, ANQGSEA. The CDR3 spells CSVTTGLTNTGELFF. The CDR3, as DNA: TGCAGCGTAACGACCGGACTAACTAACACCGGGGAGCTGTTTTTT.

The chain employs TRBV5-1 and TRBJ2-7; 11 bases fit TRBD2. The length of the CDR3 is 14 residues. Trimming cost V 5 bases and J 2 bases; bases outside gene matches: 3. Germline V lookup: CDR1 SGHRS, CDR2 YFSETQ. This CDR3 is CASRLAGDTYEQYF. The CDR3 nucleotides are TGCGCCAGCAGACTAGCGGGAGATACCTACGAGCAGTACTTC.

The genes are TRBV5-5 and TRBJ1-4; possibly TRBD1 for D (5 bases). The CDR3 runs 15 residues. V was cut by 0 bases and J by 5 bases, with 11 bases left in between. Germline-derived CDR1 and CDR2 are SGHKS and YYEKEE (reference sequence). Written as DNA, the CDR3 is TGTGCCAGCAGCTTGGAGGGGAGGATCAATGAAAAACTGTTTTTT. It yields the protein CASSLEGRINEKLFF.

V usage is TRBV5-4 and J usage is TRBJ1-1; the D gene is possibly TRBD1 (6 bases). Germline CDR1 is SGHNT and CDR2 is YYREEE (reference sequence). The CDR3 consists of 13 residues. The ends were cut back, 4 bases at V and 5 bases at J, with 12 bases in the middle. CDR3 loop: CASSADSRTEAFF. DNA of the CDR3: TGTGCCAGCAGCGCGGACAGTCGAACTGAAGCTTTCTTT.